The source of this T cell receptor (beta chain) is a study of shared clonotypes between healthy human individuals. It was roughly 210 ng DNA, 33,000 or so T cell genomes, that sorted-subset replicate PCRs used. Some clones are missing from TCRdb's copy, which holds only in-frame ones; the method was immunoSEQ multiplex PCR. The sample lists 330,000 or so clones, around 67% occurring once. Trimming took 8 bases from V and 4 from J, leaving 11 bases between them. CDR1 is SNHLY and CDR2 is FYNNEI in the germline V gene. This CDR3 region has 13 residues. The sequencing input was memory CD4+ T cells sorted from blood. Documented subset: CD45RA-negative fraction. The rearrangement uses TRBV2 and TRBJ1-4; tentative D call: TRBD1 (5 bases). The clonotype originates from a young man in good health. The DNA for the CDR3 is TGTGCCAGCGGGGGTAGCTTTAATGAAAAACTGTTTTTT. Translation gives CASGGSFNEKLFF.